This T cell receptor beta chain comes out of a study of T cell responses to AZD1222 COVID-19 vaccine. General study findings and limits: Baseline seropositivity characterized only 5 to 7 AZD1222 recipients. Close to half of all spike-specific TCRs reportedly target regions of the variants that are unmutated.

As for this clone: Antigen: not known.

Using immunoSEQ multiplex PCR, the repertoire was profiled, and TCRdb retains in-frame clones only, with some absent. The data hold 90,000 to 120,000 clones, with roughly 85% observed a single time. Source: peripheral blood, taken 28 days after the second AZD1222 dose. This sequence was found in an adult who received the AZD1222 COVID-19 vaccine.

The CDR3 DNA follows: TGTGCCATTAGCCCGAACAGGGGCACAGATACGCAGTATTTT. Translation: CAISPNRGTDTQYF. The rearrangement uses TRBV18 and TRBJ2-3; weak D call: TRBD1 (6 bases). The CDR3 extends over 14 amino acids. V shed 10 bases and J shed 1 base, with 15 bases lying between them. Germline CDR1 and CDR2: KGHSH and LQKENI.